This T cell receptor (beta chain) was sequenced for a study of T cells in localized non-small cell lung cancer. Worth noting for this clone: The antigen is undetermined.

Study-wide results and limits: A median of about 50 clones ranked among the top 100 in tumor appeared in adjacent lung. Highest T cell clonality was seen in uninvolved adjacent lung, surpassing that measured in tumor.

Sequencing used immunoSEQ multiplex PCR; TCRdb keeps in-frame clones, though not all of them. The table lists 70,000 to 75,000 clones, 70% to 85% of them singletons. V was clipped by 6 bases and J by 0 bases, with 14 bases between them. The CDR3 runs to 16 residues. The germline CDR1 and CDR2 sequences are LNHDA and SQIVND (reference sequence). The sequences come from peripheral blood, collected before any cancer treatment. This clonotype originated in a female donor over 55 with stage I lung adenocarcinoma. This chain connects TRBV19 to TRBJ2-2; a possible D gene is TRBD2 (6 bases). For the CDR3, the DNA is TGTGCCAGTAGCCCCCTGGGGGGTCCGAACACCGGGGAGCTGTTTTTT. Its protein product is CASSPLGGPNTGELFF.